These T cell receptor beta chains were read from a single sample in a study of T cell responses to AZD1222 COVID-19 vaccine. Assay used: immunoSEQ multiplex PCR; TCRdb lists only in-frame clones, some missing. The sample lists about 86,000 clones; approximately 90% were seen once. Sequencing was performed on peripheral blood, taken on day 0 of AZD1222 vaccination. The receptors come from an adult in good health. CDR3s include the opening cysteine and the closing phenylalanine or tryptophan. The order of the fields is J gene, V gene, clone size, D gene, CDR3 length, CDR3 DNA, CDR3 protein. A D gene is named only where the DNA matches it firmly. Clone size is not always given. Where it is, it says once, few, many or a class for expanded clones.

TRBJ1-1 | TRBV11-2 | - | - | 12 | TGTGCCAGCAGACAAATGAACACTGAAGCTTTCTTT | CASRQMNTEAFF
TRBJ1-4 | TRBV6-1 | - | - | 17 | TGTGCCAGCAGTGACCCCGCGGGGGCGGCAACTAATGAAAAACTGTTTTTT | CASSDPAGAATNEKLFF
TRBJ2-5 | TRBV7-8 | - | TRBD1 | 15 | TGTGCCAGCAGCTTCGACAGGGCCTCGGGAGAGACCCAGTACTTC | CASSFDRASGETQYF
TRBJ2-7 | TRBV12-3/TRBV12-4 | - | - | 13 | TGTGCCAGCAGTTTTACCGGGGGCGACGAGCAGTACTTC | CASSFTGGDEQYF
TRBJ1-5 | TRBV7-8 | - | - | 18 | TGTGCCAGCAGCCTAACTACCGGGACCCCGAGACAGAATCAGCCCCAGCATTTT | CASSLTTGTPRQNQPQHF
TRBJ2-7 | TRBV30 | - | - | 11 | TGTGCCTGGGGGAAGCCCTACGAGCAGTACTTC | CAWGKPYEQYF
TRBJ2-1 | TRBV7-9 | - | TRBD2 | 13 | TGTGCCAGCAGCTTAGTAGCGGGGACTGAGCAGTTCTTC | CASSLVAGTEQFF
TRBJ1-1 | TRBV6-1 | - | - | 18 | TGTGCCAGCAGTGAAATCCCCCTCCGGCGGGGGGGTAGCACTGAAGCTTTCTTT | CASSEIPLRRGGSTEAFF
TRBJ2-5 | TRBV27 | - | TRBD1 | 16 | TGTGCCAGCAGTTTAGGGGGACAGTTGTACCAAGAGACCCAGTACTTC | CASSLGGQLYQETQYF
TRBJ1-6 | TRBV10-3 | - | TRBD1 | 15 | TGTGCCATCAGTCTACAGGGGGCCGGGAATTCACCCCTCCACTTT | CAISLQGAGNSPLHF
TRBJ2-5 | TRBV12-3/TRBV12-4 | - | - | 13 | TGTGCCAGCAGTTTTCGGTCCCCAGGGACCCAGTACTTC | CASSFRSPGTQYF
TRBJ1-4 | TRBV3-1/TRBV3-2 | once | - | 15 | TGTGCCAGCAGCCAACAACTGGGGACACCTGAAAAACTGTTTTTT | CASSQQLGTPEKLFF
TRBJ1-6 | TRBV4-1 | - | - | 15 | TGCGCCAGCAGCCAAGAGGTGACAGGAGAATCACCCCTCCACTTT | CASSQEVTGESPLHF
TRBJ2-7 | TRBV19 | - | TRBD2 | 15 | TGTGCCAGTAGAGAGACAGACGGGGGGTCCTACGAGCAGTACTTC | CASRETDGGSYEQYF
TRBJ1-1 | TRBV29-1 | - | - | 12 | TGCAGCGTTCAGAGGGGGAACACTGAAGCTTTCTTT | CSVQRGNTEAFF
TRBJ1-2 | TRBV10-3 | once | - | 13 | TGTGCCATCAGTGAGGACAGCCTCTATGGCTACACCTTC | CAISEDSLYGYTF
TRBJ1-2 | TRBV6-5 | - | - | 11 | TGTGCCAGTGGGTCGAACTATGGCTACACCTTC | CASGSNYGYTF
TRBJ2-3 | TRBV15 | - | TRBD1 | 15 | TGTGCCACCAGCAGAGAGGTACAGGGGGGAGATACGCAGTATTTT | CATSREVQGGDTQYF